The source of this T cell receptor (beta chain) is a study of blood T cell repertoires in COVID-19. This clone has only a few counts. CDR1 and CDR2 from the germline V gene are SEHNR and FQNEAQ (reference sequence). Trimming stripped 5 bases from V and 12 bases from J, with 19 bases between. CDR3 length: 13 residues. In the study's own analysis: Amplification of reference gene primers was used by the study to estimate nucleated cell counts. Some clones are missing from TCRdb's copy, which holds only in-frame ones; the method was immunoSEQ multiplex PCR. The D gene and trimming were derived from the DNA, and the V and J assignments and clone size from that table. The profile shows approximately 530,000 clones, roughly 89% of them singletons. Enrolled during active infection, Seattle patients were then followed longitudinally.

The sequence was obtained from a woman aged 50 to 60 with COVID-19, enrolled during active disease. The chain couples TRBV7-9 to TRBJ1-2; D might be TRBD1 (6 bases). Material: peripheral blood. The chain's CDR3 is CASSPDSFEGDTF. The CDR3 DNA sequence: TGTGCCAGCAGCCCGGACAGTTTTGAGGGGGACACCTTC.